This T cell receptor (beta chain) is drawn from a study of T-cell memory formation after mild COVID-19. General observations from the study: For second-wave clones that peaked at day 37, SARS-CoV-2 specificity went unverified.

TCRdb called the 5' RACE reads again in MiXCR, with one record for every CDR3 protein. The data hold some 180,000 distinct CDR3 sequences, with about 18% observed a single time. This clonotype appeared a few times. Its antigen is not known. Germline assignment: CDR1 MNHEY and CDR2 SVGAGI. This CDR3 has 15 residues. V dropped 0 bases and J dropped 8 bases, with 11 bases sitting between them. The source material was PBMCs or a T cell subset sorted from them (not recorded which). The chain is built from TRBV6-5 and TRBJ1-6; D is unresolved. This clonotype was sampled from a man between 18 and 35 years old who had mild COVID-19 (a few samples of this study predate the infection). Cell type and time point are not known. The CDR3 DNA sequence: TGTGCCAGCAGTTACTCGAGGTCGATAGATTCACCCCTCCACTTT. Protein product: CASSYSRSIDSPLHF.